Listed below are T cell receptor beta chains from one sample, sequenced in a study of blood T cell repertoires in COVID-19. The protocol was immunoSEQ multiplex PCR, while the TCRdb copy is restricted to in-frame clones and leaves out a portion. The sample includes some 63,000 clones, roughly 85% seen only once; the top ten take around 16%. Input material: peripheral blood. Receptors originate from a human donor in a cohort sampled during active COVID-19. Each CDR3 is given with its conserved first and last residue. The D gene is left open where the match is weak. The size of a clone is reported for some rows only, either as once, few or many, or as a class for expanded clones.

TRBD1	TRBV19	NA	TRBJ1-1	CASSPRPGGMNTEAFF	TGTGCCAGTAGTCCCCGTCCAGGGGGGATGAACACTGAAGCTTTCTTT
TRBD1	TRBV5-1	NA	TRBJ1-1	CASSPGSRQGDEAFF	TGCGCCAGCAGCCCAGGGAGCAGACAGGGTGATGAAGCTTTCTTT
TRBD1	TRBV6-5	NA	TRBJ1-2	CASRGQGLVGYTF	TGTGCCAGCAGGGGACAGGGTTTAGTTGGCTACACCTTC
TRBD1	TRBV7-9	NA	TRBJ2-5	CASSRDRAPQETQYF	TGTGCCAGCAGCCGGGACAGGGCCCCTCAAGAGACCCAGTACTTC
NA	TRBV9	NA	TRBJ2-7	CASSAHGQSRPVEQYF	TGTGCCAGCAGCGCCCATGGACAGTCCCGTCCGGTCGAGCAGTACTTC
NA	TRBV4-3	NA	TRBJ2-1	CASSQELIAPNNEQFF	TGCGCCAGCAGCCAAGAGTTAATAGCGCCCAACAATGAGCAGTTCTTC
NA	TRBV3-1/TRBV3-2	few	TRBJ1-4	CASSQGYRRQLFF	TGTGCCAGCAGCCAAGGTTATAGGAGACAACTGTTTTTT
NA	TRBV4-2	few	TRBJ1-1	CASSQEPSMNTEAFF	TGTGCCAGCAGCCAAGAGCCCAGTATGAACACTGAAGCTTTCTTT
TRBD1	TRBV27	NA	TRBJ1-4	CASRQPGQGSLAEKLFF	TGTGCCAGCAGGCAACCGGGACAGGGATCGCTGGCTGAAAAACTGTTTTTT
NA	TRBV11-2	NA	TRBJ2-5	CASSRPVAGIETQYF	TGTGCCAGCAGCCGCCCGGTGGCAGGAATTGAGACCCAGTACTTC
NA	TRBV10-2	NA	TRBJ2-5	CASSDPTGFQETQYF	TGCGCCAGCAGTGACCCAACAGGGTTCCAAGAGACCCAGTACTTC
TRBD1	TRBV6-6	NA	TRBJ2-7	CASSGTDSYEQYF	TGTGCCAGTTCCGGGACAGACTCCTACGAGCAGTACTTC
NA	TRBV29-1	NA	TRBJ2-6	CSASDRVSGANVLTF	TGCAGCGCTAGCGACAGGGTCTCTGGGGCCAACGTCCTGACTTTC
TRBD1	TRBV27	NA	TRBJ1-1	CASSLGDRGMNTEAFF	TGTGCCAGCAGCTTAGGGGACAGGGGAATGAACACTGAAGCTTTCTTT